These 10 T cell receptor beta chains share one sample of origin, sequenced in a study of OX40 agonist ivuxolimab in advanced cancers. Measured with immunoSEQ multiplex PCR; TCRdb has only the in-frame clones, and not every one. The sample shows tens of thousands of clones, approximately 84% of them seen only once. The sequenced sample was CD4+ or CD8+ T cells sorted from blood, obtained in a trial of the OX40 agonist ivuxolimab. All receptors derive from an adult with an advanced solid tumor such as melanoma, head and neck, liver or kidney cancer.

In DNA form, the CDR3 reads TGTGCCAGCAGCTTGGGGGACAGGCTCTATGGCTACACCTTC. It translates to CASSLGDRLYGYTF. V and J are TRBV5-6 and TRBJ1-2; 8 positions match TRBD1. Germline CDR1 and CDR2: SGHDT and YYEEEE. This CDR3 comprises 14 residues. The trim removed 0 bases at V and 4 bases at J, leaving 2 bases unmatched.

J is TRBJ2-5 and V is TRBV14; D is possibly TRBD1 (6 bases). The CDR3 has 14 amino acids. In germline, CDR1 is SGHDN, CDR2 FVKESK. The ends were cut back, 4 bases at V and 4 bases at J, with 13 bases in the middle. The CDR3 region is CASSPGWGRETQYF. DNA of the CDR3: TGTGCCAGCAGCCCCGGGTGGGGGCGAGAGACCCAGTACTTC.

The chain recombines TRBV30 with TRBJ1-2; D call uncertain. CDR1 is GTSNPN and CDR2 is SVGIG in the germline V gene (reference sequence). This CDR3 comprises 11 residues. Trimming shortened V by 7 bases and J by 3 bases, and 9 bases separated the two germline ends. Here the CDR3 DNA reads TGTGCCTCCAACCAGGACTATGGCTACACCTTC. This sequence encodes CASNQDYGYTF. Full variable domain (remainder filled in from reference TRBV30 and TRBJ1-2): SQTIHQWPATLVQPVGSPLSLECTVEGTSNPNLYWYRQAAGRGLQLLFYSVGIGQISSEVPQNLSASRPQDRQFILSSKKLLLSDSGFYLCASNQDYGYTFGSGTRLTVV.

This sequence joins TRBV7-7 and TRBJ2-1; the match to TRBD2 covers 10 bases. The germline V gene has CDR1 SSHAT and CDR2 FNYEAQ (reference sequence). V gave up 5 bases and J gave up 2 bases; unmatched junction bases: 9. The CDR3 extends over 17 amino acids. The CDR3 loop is CASSREPSGGPYNEQFF. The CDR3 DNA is TGTGCCAGCAGCCGAGAGCCTAGCGGGGGCCCCTACAATGAGCAGTTCTTC.

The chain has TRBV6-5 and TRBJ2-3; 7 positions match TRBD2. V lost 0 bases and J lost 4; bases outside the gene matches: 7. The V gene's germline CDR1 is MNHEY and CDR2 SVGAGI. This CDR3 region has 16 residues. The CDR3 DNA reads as TGTGCCAGCAGTTACTCAGGTCGGGGGGTCTCAGATACGCAGTATTTT. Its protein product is CASSYSGRGVSDTQYF.

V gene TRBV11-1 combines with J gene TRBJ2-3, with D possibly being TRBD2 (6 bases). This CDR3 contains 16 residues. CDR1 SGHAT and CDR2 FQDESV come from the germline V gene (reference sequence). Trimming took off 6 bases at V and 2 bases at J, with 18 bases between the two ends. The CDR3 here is CASSPRERVNTDTQYF. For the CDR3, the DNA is TGTGCCAGCAGTCCCCGGGAGCGAGTCAACACAGATACGCAGTATTTT.

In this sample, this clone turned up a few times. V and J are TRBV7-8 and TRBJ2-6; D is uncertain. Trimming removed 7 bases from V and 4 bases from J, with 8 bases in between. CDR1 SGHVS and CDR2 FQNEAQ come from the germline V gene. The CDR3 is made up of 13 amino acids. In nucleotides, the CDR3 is TGTGCCAGCACCTCTTTCGGGGCCAACGTCCTGACTTTC. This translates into CASTSFGANVLTF.

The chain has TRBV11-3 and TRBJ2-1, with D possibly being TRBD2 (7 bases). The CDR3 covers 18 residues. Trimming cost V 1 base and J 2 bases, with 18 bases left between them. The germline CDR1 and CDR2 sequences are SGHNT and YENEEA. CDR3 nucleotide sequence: TGTGCCAGCAGCTTAGCAGGTTCGATCGGGGGGCCCTACAATGAGCAGTTCTTC. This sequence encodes CASSLAGSIGGPYNEQFF.

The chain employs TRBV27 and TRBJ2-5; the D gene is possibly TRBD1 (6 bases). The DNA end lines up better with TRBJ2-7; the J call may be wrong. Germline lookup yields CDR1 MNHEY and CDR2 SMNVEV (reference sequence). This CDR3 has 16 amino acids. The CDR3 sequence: CASRNQGQTASYEQYF. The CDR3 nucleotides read TGTGCCAGCAGAAATCAGGGACAAACTGCGTCCTACGAGCAGTACTTC.

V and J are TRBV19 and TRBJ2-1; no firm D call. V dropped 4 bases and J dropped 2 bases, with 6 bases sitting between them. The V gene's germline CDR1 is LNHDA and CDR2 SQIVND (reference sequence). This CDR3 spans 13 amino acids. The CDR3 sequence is CASSNQAYNEQFF. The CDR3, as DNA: TGTGCCAGTAGTAACCAGGCCTACAATGAGCAGTTCTTC.